The source of this T cell receptor (beta chain) is a study of post-analysis software for immune sequencing data. On this clonotype itself: What it binds is not known.

The germline gives CDR1 SGHRS, CDR2 YFSETQ. The CDR3 is made up of 12 amino acids. V lost 5 bases and J 7 bases, leaving 12 bases between the germline ends. Unique molecular identifiers were built into the TCR beta cDNA libraries. TCRdb re-analysed the PCR reads in MiXCR, keeping a single row per CDR3 protein. Found here are some 890,000 distinct CDR3 sequences, roughly 50% of them singletons; the top ten hold about 4.5%. Overall study findings and caveats: Patients carried 4 or 5 TRBV segments more frequently than controls did, and TRBV5-6, TRBV5-1 and TRBV20-1 were among them. Controls showed significantly higher normalized Chao1 diversity than did multiple sclerosis patients.

The clonotype originates from a girl aged 5 to 17 with multiple sclerosis. Sample: blood. The rearrangement uses TRBV5-1 and TRBJ1-1; D gene unclear. For the CDR3, the DNA is TGCGCCAGCAGAGAGTCTAAGGGTGAAGCTTTCTTT. Amino acid sequence: CASRESKGEAFF. Using reference TRBV5-1 and TRBJ1-1 for the parts outside the CDR3, the full variable domain is KAGVTQTPRYLIKTRGQQVTLSCSPISGHRSVSWYQQTPGQGLQFLFEYFSETQRNKGNFPGRFSGRQFSNSRSEMNVSTLELGDSALYLCASRESKGEAFFGQGTRLTVV.